The 10 T cell receptor beta chains in this list originate from one sample, sequenced in a study of shared clonotypes between healthy human individuals. The naive CD8 subset, CD45RO-negative cells positively selected for CCR7, excluded terminally differentiated effector memory CD45RA+ cells. Data came from immunoSEQ multiplex PCR; TCRdb stores just in-frame clones and leaves some out. The data show about 2.1 million clones, around 93% seen once. The sample consisted of naive CD8+ T cells from PBMCs. The receptors derive from a man between 18 and 35 years old in good health. Some clones in this sample may be carry-over from other donors' samples.

The V and J genes are TRBV12-5 and TRBJ1-1; a weak D match, TRBD1 (6 bases). Germline CDR1 is LGHNT and CDR2 is FRNRAP. The CDR3 runs 15 residues. V lost 1 base and J 2 bases, leaving 11 bases between the germline ends. The CDR3 loop reads CASGLGPGQNTEAFF. CDR3 in DNA: TGTGCTAGTGGTTTGGGACCGGGACAAAACACTGAAGCTTTCTTT.

The chain carries TRBV28 and TRBJ1-2; the match to TRBD1 covers 10 bases. Per the germline V gene, CDR1 is MDHEN and CDR2 is SYDVKM. The CDR3 runs to 16 residues. J was trimmed by 0 bases and V by 8 bases; bases with no gene match: 9. The CDR3 coding sequence is TGTGCCAGCGAATGGACAGGGGGACCAACTAACTATGGCTACACCTTC. Protein: CASEWTGGPTNYGYTF.

The V and J genes are TRBV7-9 and TRBJ2-1, with 7 bases matching TRBD1. V lost 2 bases, J lost 3 bases, and 4 bases stayed unmatched. Per the germline V gene, CDR1 is SEHNR and CDR2 is FQNEAQ (reference sequence). CDR3 length: 15 residues. CDR3 DNA: TGTGCCAGCAGCTTACCCCGGGACAGCTACAATGAGCAGTTCTTC. The encoded protein is CASSLPRDSYNEQFF.

The V and J genes are TRBV9 and TRBJ2-7; perhaps TRBD2 as D (5 bases). The V gene's germline CDR1 is SGDLS and CDR2 YYNGEE. Trimming took 3 bases from V and 4 from J, leaving 17 bases between them. The CDR3 has 15 residues. The chain's CDR3 is CASSAADPGGYEQYF. In nucleotides, the CDR3 is TGTGCCAGCAGCGCCGCGGACCCCGGCGGGTACGAGCAGTACTTC. The variable domain in full, completed from reference TRBV9 and TRBJ2-7, reads DSGVTQTPKHLITATGQRVTLRCSPRSGDLSVYWYQQSLDQGLQFLIQYYNGEERAKGNILERFSAQQFPDLHSELNLSSLELGDSALYFCASSAADPGGYEQYFGPGTRLTVT.

This clone was seen a single time. The V gene is TRBV5-1, the J gene TRBJ1-1; D may be TRBD1 (6 bases). V lost 0 bases, J lost 0 bases, and 12 bases lay in between. This CDR3 comprises 16 residues. CDR1 is SGHRS, CDR2 YFSETQ, per germline. The CDR3 bases are TGCGCCAGCAGCTTGGAGCAGGGGATCTTGAACACTGAAGCTTTCTTT. Translation gives CASSLEQGILNTEAFF.

This clone turned up a few times. The J gene is TRBJ1-1, the V gene TRBV14; no clear D. The length of the CDR3 is 13 residues. In germline, CDR1 is SGHDN, CDR2 FVKESK. Trimming left V 1 base short and J 5 bases short, with 8 bases between. The CDR3, as DNA: TGTGCCAGCAGCCAAGTAGGGTGGACTGAAGCTTTCTTT. This sequence encodes CASSQVGWTEAFF.

The chain carries TRBV9 and TRBJ1-2, with TRBD1 matching over 7 bases. After removal of 3 bases from V and 2 bases from J, the junction contained 10 bases not matched to a gene. This CDR3 spans 16 amino acids. CDR1 is SGDLS, CDR2 YYNGEE, per germline. CDR3 DNA sequence: TGTGCCAGCAGCGGTCCCGGGACAGCACGAAACTATGGCTACACCTTC. It is translated as CASSGPGTARNYGYTF.

The rearrangement joins TRBV6-1 to TRBJ2-2, with 9 bases lining up with TRBD1. CDR3 length: 17 amino acids. CDR1 and CDR2 (germline): MNHNS, SASEGT. The junction had 4 bases not matched to a gene; V was cut back by 2 bases and J by 0 bases. CDR3 DNA: TGTGCCAGCAGTGAAAGGGGACAGGGTCCGAACACCGGGGAGCTGTTTTTT. Encoded protein: CASSERGQGPNTGELFF.

This clone has just one count. J is TRBJ2-5 and V is TRBV7-9; 8 positions match TRBD1. The V and J ends lost 6 bases and 5 bases, in that order; junction bases with no gene match: 17. This CDR3 is built from 17 residues. CDR1 SEHNR and CDR2 FQNEAQ come from the germline V gene (reference sequence). The CDR3 bases are TGTGCCAGCAGTCAGAACTCCAGGGGGCGCGGTCAGGAGACCCAGTACTTC. Protein sequence: CASSQNSRGRGQETQYF.

This clone occurred once. This sequence joins TRBV15 and TRBJ2-7; D call uncertain. This CDR3 spans 16 amino acids. With 5 bases removed from V and 2 bases from J, the gap between germline ends came to 19 bases. Germline CDR1 is LNHNV and CDR2 is YYDKDF (reference sequence). CDR3 protein: CATSVDQTPRPYEQYF. The CDR3 nucleotides are TGTGCCACCAGCGTGGATCAGACTCCCAGGCCCTACGAGCAGTACTTC.